Sequencing of this TCR beta chain was carried out in a study of human T cells and chemical hapten exposure. Points from the study as a whole: Relative to control repertoires, expanded TCRs gave rise to significantly more large CDR3 similarity clusters.

The library gave individual cDNA molecules unique molecular identifiers. TCRdb re-derived calls from the RACE reads in MiXCR, one entry per CDR3 protein. The sample consists of around 340,000 distinct CDR3 sequences, approximately 6.3% of them appearing once. Sample time point: patch test 1, 2 weeks after DPC sensitization. Regarding treatment: therapeutic diphenylcyclopropenone sensitization with weekly scalp DPC. J was trimmed by 9 bases and V by 0 bases; bases with no gene match: 5. CDR1 is SGHTA and CDR2 is FQGNSA in the germline V gene. The CDR3 sequence is 17 residues long. Ten or more counts support this clonotype. Antigen specificity is unknown.

The sequence derives from a woman between 18 and 29 years old with alopecia areata. Some clones in this sample may be carry-over from other donors' samples. The genes are TRBV7-2 and TRBJ2-1; 16 positions match TRBD2. Here the sequenced sample was whole blood, taken in connection with sensitization to the hapten diphenylcyclopropenone (DPC). The CDR3 coding sequence is TGTGCCAGCAGCTTAGCGGGACTAGCGGGGGGGCGTGGTGAGCAGTTCTTC. Translation gives CASSLAGLAGGRGEQFF.